The present T cell receptor (beta chain) was sequenced within a study of blood T cell repertoires in COVID-19. Study overall: From the United States, Italy and Spain came samples of acute and convalescent COVID-19.

V trimming: 5 bases; J trimming: 6 bases; junction bases outside the gene matches: 6. The CDR3 consists of 14 residues. The germline gives CDR1 SNHLY, CDR2 FYNNEI. This clone was seen just once. The repertoire was sequenced with immunoSEQ multiplex PCR; TCRdb's copy has only in-frame clones and lacks some. The table includes about 270,000 clones, 90% detected once. The chain employs TRBV2 and TRBJ1-5; 8 bases match TRBD1. What was sequenced was PBMCs or T cells enriched from blood (not recorded which). This TCR was recovered from a woman aged 25-40 years with acute COVID-19. CDR3 DNA: TGTGCCAGCAGTCCTACAGGGGGAAGTCAGCCCCAGCATTTT. It translates to CASSPTGGSQPQHF.